This TCR beta chain came from a study of blood T cell repertoires in COVID-19. CDR1 is WSHSY and CDR2 is SAAADI in the germline V gene. V shed 3 bases and J 3 bases; nucleotides not matched to a gene: 4. The CDR3 sequence is 14 residues long. In assigning cohorts, the study relied on participant-reported clinical history. Cohort 3 donors were reported recovered after two negative PCRs, clearance, or symptom resolution. Libraries were prepared by immunoSEQ multiplex PCR; TCRdb keeps only in-frame clonotypes and omits some of them. The repertoire consists of approximately 180,000 clones, with approximately 80% occurring once and the leading ten covering 13% to 15%.

The receptor's source is a middle-aged man who had recovered from COVID-19. The sequencing input was PBMCs or T cells enriched from blood (not recorded which). The chain links TRBV10-2 to TRBJ2-7; TRBD2 agrees at 8 bases. CDR3 protein: CASSEGTRGYEQYF. The DNA of the CDR3 is TGCGCCAGCAGTGAAGGGACTAGGGGCTACGAGCAGTACTTC.